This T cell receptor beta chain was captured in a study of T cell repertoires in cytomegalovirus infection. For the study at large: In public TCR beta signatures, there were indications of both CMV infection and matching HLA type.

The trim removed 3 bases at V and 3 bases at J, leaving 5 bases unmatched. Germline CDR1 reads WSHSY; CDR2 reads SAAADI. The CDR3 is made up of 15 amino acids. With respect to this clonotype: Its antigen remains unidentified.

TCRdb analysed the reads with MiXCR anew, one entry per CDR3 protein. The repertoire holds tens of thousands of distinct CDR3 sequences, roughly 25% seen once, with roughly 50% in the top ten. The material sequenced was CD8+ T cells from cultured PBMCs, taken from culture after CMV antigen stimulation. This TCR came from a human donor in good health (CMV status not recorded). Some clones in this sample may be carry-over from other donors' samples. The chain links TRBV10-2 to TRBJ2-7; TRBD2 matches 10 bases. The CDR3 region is CASSDGLAANYEQYF. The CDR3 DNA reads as TGCGCCAGCAGTGATGGACTAGCGGCCAACTACGAGCAGTACTTC.